This T cell receptor (beta chain) is from a study of blood T cell repertoires in COVID-19. Assay used: immunoSEQ multiplex PCR; TCRdb lists only in-frame clones, some missing. The repertoire includes about 62,000 clones, approximately 82% of them detected once, and roughly 6% sits in the top ten. Germline V gene lookup returns CDR1 SGHTA and CDR2 FQGNSA. V lost 0 bases, J lost 10 bases, and 15 bases lay in between. This CDR3 is 14 amino acids long. The sequenced sample consisted of peripheral blood. The J gene is TRBJ1-2, the V gene TRBV7-2; unclear D gene. The TCR sequence derives from a human donor in a cohort sampled during active COVID-19. This chain's CDR3 is CASSLAALVRAYTF. The CDR3, as DNA: TGTGCCAGCAGCTTAGCCGCGTTGGTGAGGGCCTACACCTTC.